Reported below is one T cell receptor (beta chain). This sample was taken from a study of blood T cell repertoires in COVID-19. Overall study context: Whether acute or convalescent, the COVID-19 samples came from the United States, Italy and Spain. Nucleic acid was either cDNA or gDNA, and it came from T cells, B-cell-depleted T cells, or PBMCs.

Original methodology: Reference gene primer amplification yielded estimated nucleated cell counts. TCRdb keeps only in-frame clones here, not all; method: immunoSEQ multiplex PCR. That table is the source of V, J and clone size, and D and trimming were worked out from the DNA. This sample has about 89,000 clones, with 70% to 85% found just once. The ends were cut back, 2 bases at V and 0 bases at J, with 14 bases in the middle. Per the germline V gene, CDR1 is SGHRS and CDR2 is YFSETQ. The CDR3 is 16 residues long. Input material: peripheral blood. This sequence joins TRBV5-1 and TRBJ1-2; possibly TRBD1 for D (5 bases). The TCR originated in a man in his 70s with acute or convalescent COVID-19. The CDR3 is CASSLSTGPANYGYTF. CDR3 nucleotide sequence: TGCGCCAGCAGCTTATCAACAGGACCCGCTAACTATGGCTACACCTTC.